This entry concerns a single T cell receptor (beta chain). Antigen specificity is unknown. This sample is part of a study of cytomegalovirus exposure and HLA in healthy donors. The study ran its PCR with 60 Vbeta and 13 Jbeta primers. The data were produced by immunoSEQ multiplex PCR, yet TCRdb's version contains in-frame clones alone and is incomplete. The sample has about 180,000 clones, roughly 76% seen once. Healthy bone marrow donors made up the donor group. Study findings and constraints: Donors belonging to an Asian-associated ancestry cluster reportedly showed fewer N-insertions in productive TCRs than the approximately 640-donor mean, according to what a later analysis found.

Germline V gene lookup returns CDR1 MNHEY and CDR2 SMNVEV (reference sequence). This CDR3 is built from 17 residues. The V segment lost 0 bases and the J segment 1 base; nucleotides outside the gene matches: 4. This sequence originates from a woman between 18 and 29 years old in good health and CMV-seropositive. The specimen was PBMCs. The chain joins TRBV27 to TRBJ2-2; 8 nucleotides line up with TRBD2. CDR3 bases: TGTGCCAGCAGTTTATCCGCGGGGGGTGGGAACACCGGGGAGCTGTTTTTT. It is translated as CASSLSAGGGNTGELFF.